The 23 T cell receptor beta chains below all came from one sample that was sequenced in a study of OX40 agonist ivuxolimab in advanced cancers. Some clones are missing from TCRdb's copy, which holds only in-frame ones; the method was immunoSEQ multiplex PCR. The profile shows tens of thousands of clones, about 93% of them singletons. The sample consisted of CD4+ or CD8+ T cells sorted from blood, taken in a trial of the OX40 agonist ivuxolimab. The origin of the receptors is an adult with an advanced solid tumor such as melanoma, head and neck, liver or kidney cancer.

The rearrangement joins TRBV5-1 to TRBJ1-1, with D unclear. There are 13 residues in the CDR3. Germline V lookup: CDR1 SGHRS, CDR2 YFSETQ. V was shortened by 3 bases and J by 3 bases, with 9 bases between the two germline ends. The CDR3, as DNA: TGCGCCAGCAGCTGGGAACAGTACACTGAAGCTTTCTTT. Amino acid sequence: CASSWEQYTEAFF.

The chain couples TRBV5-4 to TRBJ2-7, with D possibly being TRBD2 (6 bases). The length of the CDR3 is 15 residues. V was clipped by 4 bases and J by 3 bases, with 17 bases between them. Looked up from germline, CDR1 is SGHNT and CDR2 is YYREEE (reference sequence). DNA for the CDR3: TGTGCCAGCAGCCCTACCGTCGGGAGTTTCTACGAGCAGTACTTC. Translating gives CASSPTVGSFYEQYF. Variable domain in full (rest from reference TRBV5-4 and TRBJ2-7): ETGVTQSPTHLIKTRGQQVTLRCSSQSGHNTVSWYQQALGQGPQFIFQYYREEENGRGNFPPRFSGLQFPNYSSELNVNALELDDSALYLCASSPTVGSFYEQYFGPGTRLTVT.

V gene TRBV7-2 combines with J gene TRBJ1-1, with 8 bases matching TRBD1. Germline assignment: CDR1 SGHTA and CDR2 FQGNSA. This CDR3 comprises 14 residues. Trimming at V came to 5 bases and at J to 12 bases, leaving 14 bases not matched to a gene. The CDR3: CASSDRQGISSSFF. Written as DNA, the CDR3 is TGTGCCAGCAGCGACAGACAGGGGATTAGTTCGTCTTTCTTT.

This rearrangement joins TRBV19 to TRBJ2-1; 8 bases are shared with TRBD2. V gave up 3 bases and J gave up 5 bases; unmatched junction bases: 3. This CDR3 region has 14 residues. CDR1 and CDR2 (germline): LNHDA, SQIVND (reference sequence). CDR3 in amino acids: CASSIQRGNNEQFF. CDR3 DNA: TGTGCCAGTAGTATCCAGCGGGGGAACAATGAGCAGTTCTTC.

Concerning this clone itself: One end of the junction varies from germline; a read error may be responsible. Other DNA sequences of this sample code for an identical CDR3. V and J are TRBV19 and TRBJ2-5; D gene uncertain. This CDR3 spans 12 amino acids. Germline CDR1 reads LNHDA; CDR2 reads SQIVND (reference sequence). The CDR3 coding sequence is TGTGCTAGTAGTATAGGTCCGGAGACCCAGTACTTC. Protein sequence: CASSIGPETQYF.

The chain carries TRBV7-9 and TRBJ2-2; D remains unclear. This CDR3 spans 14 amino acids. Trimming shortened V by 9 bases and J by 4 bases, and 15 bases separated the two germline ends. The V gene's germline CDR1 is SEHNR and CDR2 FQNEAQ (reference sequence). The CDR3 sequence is CARGAETITGELFF. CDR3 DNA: TGTGCCAGGGGCGCGGAAACTATCACCGGGGAGCTGTTTTTT.

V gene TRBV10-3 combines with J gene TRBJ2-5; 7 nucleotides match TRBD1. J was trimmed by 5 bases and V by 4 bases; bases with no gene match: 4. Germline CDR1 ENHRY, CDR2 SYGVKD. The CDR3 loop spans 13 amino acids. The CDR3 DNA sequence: TGTGCCATCAGTGGAGGGACAGCGGAGACCCAGTACTTC. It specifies CAISGGTAETQYF.

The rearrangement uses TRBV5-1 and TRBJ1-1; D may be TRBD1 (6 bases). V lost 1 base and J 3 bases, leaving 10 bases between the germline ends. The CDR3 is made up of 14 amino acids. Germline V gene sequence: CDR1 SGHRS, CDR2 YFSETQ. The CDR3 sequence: CASSLWGADTEAFF. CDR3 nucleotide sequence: TGCGCCAGCAGCTTGTGGGGGGCTGACACTGAAGCTTTCTTT.

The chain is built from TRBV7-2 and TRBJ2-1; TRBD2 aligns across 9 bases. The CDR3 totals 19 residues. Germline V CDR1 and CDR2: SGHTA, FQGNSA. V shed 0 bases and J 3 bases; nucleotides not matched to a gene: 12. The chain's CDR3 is CASSLAGLAGWGDYNEQFF. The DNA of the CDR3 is TGTGCCAGCAGCTTAGCGGGGCTAGCGGGGTGGGGTGACTACAATGAGCAGTTCTTC.

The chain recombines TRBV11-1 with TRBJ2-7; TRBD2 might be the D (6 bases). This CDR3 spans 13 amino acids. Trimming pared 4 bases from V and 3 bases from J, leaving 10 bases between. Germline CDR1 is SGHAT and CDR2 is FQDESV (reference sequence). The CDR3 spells CASSWGLSYEQYF. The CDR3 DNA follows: TGTGCCAGCAGCTGGGGACTGAGCTACGAGCAGTACTTC. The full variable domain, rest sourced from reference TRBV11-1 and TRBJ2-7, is EAEVAQSPRYKITEKSQAVAFWCDPISGHATLYWYRQILGQGPELLVQFQDESVVDDSQLPKDRFSAERLKGVDSTLKIQPAELGDSAMYLCASSWGLSYEQYFGPGTRLTVT.

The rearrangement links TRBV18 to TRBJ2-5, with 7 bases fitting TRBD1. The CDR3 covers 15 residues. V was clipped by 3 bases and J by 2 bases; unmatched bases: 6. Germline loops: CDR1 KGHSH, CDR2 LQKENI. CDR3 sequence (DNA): TGTGCCAGCTCACCGGGACAGACTTATCAAGAGACCCAGTACTTC. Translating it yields CASSPGQTYQETQYF.

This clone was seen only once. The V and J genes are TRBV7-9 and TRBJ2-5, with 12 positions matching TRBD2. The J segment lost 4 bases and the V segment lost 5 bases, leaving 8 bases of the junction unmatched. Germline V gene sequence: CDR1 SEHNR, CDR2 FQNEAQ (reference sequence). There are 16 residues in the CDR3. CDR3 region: CASSAQGGLAGETQYF. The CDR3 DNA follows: TGTGCCAGCAGCGCCCAAGGGGGACTAGCGGGAGAGACCCAGTACTTC.

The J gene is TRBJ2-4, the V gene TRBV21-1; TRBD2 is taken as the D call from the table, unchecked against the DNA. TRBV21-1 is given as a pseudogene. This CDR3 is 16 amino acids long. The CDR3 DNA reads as TGTGCCAGCAGCTCCTCGGGGGTTCTTGACAAAAACATTCAGTACTTC. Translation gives CASSSSGVLDKNIQYF.

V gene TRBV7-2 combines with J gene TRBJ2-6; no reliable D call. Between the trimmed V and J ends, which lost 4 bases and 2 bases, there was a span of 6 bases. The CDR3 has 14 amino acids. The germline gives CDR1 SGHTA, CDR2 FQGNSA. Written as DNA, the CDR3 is TGTGCCAGCAGCTGGGATGCTGGGGCCAACGTCCTGACTTTC. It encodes CASSWDAGANVLTF.

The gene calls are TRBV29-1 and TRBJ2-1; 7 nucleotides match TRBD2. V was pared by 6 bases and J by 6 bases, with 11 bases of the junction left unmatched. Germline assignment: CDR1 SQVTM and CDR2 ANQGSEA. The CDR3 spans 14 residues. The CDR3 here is CSVRPGEGTNEQFF. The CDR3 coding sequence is TGCAGCGTCCGACCGGGGGAGGGTACCAATGAGCAGTTCTTC.

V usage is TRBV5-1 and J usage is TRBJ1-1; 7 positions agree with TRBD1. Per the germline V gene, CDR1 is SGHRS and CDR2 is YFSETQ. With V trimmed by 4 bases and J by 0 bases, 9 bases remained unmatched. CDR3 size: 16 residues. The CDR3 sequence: CASSTGQESMNTEAFF. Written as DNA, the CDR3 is TGCGCCAGCAGCACTGGACAGGAAAGCATGAACACTGAAGCTTTCTTT.

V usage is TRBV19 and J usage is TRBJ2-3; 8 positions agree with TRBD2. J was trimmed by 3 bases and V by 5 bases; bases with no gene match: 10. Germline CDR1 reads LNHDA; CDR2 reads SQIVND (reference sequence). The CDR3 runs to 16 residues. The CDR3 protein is CASSLLAGALTDTQYF. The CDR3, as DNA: TGTGCCAGTAGTTTGCTAGCGGGTGCCTTAACAGATACGCAGTATTTT. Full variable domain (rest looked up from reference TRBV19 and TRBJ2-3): DGGITQSPKYLFRKEGQNVTLSCEQNLNHDAMYWYRQDPGQGLRLIYYSQIVNDFQKGDIAEGYSVSREKKESFPLTVTSAQKNPTAFYLCASSLLAGALTDTQYFGPGTRLTVL.

The DNA of the CDR3 is TGTGCCAGCAGTTTATCTACAGGGTACGATCAGCCCCAGCATTTT. It codes for CASSLSTGYDQPQHF. The V call is TRBV28, the J call TRBJ1-5, with a weak D call TRBD1 (6 bases). V shed 1 base and J shed 5 bases, with 12 bases lying between them. This CDR3 region has 15 residues. Germline values: CDR1 MDHEN, CDR2 SYDVKM.

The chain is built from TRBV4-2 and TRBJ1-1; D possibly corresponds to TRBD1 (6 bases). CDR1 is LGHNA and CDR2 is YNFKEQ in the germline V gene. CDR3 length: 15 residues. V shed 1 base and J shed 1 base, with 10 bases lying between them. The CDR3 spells CASSQGLQGNTEAFF. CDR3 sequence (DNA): TGTGCCAGCAGCCAAGGGCTACAGGGGAACACTGAAGCTTTCTTT.

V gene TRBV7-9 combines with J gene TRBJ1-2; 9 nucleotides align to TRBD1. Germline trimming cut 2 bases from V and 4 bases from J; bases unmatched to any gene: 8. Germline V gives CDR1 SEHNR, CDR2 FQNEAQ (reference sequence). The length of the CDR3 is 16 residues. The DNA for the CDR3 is TGTGCCAGCAGCTTATGGGCGGACAGGGGAGCCTATGGCTACACCTTC. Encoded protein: CASSLWADRGAYGYTF.

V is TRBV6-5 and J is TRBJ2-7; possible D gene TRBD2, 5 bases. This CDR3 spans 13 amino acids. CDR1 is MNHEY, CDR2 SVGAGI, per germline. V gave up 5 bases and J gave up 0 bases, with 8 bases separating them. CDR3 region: CASSRDYSYEQYF. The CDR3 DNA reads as TGTGCCAGCAGTCGGGATTACTCCTACGAGCAGTACTTC.

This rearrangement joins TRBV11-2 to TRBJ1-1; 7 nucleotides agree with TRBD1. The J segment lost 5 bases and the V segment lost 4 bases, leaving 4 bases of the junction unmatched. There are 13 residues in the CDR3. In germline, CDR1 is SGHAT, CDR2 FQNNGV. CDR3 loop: CASSSTGVTEAFF. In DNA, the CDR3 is TGTGCCAGCAGCTCCACAGGGGTGACTGAAGCTTTCTTT.

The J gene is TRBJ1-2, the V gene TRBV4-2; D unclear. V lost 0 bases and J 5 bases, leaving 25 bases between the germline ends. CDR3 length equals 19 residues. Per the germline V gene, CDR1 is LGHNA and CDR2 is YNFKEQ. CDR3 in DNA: TGTGCCAGCAGCCAAGAGAGTGGCTCAGGTGCTCCTTTATTTTATGGCTACACCTTC. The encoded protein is CASSQESGSGAPLFYGYTF.